The 2 T cell receptor beta chains below come from one sample, sequenced in a study of regulatory T cells in long-lasting Graves disease (dated by TCRdb to the early 2020s). The time point label corresponds to: persistent/refractory GD, antithyroid drugs over 5 years with positive TRAb. RNA was extracted from PBMCs in TRIzol for both TCR sequencing and RNA sequencing. Library creation used multiplex PCR. Instrument on record: Illumina HiSeq 4000. CDR3 regions were amplified by Arm-PCR with iRepertoire HTBI primers to construct TCR beta libraries. TCRdb trimmed public reads at Q25 via fastp, called clones via MiXCR and kept in-frame beta chains. CDR3 protein duplicates are merged, each entry listing the most common genes and DNA. The sample table holds 400,000 to 600,000 distinct CDR3 sequences, of which roughly 21% were seen once. The leading ten clones occupy roughly 7% of the sample. The sample was peripheral blood mononuclear cells (PBMCs), taken when the disease was refractory, from a patient treated with antithyroid drugs. The receptors were gathered from a female donor with Graves disease.

This chain connects TRBV7-2 to TRBJ2-7; weak D call: TRBD2 (5 bases). The CDR3 is 14 residues long. Trimming shortened V by 8 bases and J by 3 bases, and 17 bases separated the two germline ends. CDR1 is SGHTA, CDR2 FQGNSA, per germline. CDR3 protein: CASGLVPEGYEQYF. In DNA form, the CDR3 reads TGTGCCAGCGGCCTTGTACCCGAGGGCTACGAGCAGTACTTC. Full variable domain (remainder filled in from reference TRBV7-2 and TRBJ2-7): GAGVSQSPSNKVTEKGKDVELRCDPISGHTALYWYRQSLGQGLEFLIYFQGNSAPDKSGLPSDRFSAERTGGSVSTLTIQRTQQEDSAVYLCASGLVPEGYEQYFGPGTRLTVT.

The chain links TRBV6-4 to TRBJ2-2; D tentatively fits TRBD1 or TRBD2 (5 bases each). V lost 7 bases, J lost 4 bases, and 16 bases lay in between. Germline V gene data show CDR1 as MRHNA and CDR2 as SNTAGT. CDR3 length: 15 amino acids. The CDR3 region has the DNA TGTGCCAGCAAACGAGAGAAGGGGAGCACCGGGGAGCTGTTTTTT. Its protein is CASKREKGSTGELFF.